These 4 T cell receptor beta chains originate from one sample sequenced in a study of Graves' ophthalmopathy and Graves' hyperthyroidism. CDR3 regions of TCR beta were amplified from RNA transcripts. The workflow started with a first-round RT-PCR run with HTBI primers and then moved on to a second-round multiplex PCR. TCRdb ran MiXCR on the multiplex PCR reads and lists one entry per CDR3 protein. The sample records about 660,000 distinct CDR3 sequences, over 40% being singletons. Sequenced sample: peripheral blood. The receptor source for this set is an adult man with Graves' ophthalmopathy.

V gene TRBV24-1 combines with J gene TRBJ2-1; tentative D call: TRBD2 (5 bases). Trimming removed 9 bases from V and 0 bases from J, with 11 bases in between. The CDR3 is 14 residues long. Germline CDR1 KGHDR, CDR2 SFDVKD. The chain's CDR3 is CATQGGSSYNEQFF. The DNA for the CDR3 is TGTGCCACCCAAGGAGGAAGCTCCTACAATGAGCAGTTCTTC.

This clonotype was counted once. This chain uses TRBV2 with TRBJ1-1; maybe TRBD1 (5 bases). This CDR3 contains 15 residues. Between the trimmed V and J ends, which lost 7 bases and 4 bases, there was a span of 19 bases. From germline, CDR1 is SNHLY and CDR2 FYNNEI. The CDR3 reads CASTALPGGVTEAFF. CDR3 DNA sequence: TGTGCCAGCACCGCCCTGCCAGGAGGGGTCACTGAAGCTTTCTTT. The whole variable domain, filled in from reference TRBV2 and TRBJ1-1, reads EPEVTQTPSHQVTQMGQEVILRCVPISNHLYFYWYRQILGQKVEFLVSFYNNEISEKSEIFDDQFSVERPDGSNFTLKIRSTKLEDSAMYFCASTALPGGVTEAFFGQGTRLTVV.

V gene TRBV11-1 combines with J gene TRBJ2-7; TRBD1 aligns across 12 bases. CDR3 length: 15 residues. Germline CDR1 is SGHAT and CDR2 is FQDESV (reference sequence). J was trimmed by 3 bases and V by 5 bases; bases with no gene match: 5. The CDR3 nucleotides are TGTGCCAGCAGCCGGGACAGGGGGCAAGGCTACGAGCAGTACTTC. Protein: CASSRDRGQGYEQYF.

The CDR3 sequence is CASRPGTGTLNEQYF. The CDR3, as DNA: TGTGCCAGTAGACCCGGGACAGGGACGTTGAACGAGCAGTACTTC. J is TRBJ2-7 and V is TRBV19, with 9 bases matching TRBD1. CDR3 size: 15 residues. The ends lost 6 bases at V and 5 bases at J; junction bases unmatched: 11. The V gene's germline CDR1 is LNHDA and CDR2 SQIVND (reference sequence). The full variable domain, with the rest looked up from reference TRBV19 and TRBJ2-7, is DGGITQSPKYLFRKEGQNVTLSCEQNLNHDAMYWYRQDPGQGLRLIYYSQIVNDFQKGDIAEGYSVSREKKESFPLTVTSAQKNPTAFYLCASRPGTGTLNEQYFGPGTRLTVT.